Below, one T cell receptor beta chain is given with its context. Its antigen is not yet known. Base qualities are not provided; no much larger clone lies one nucleotide away. TCRbeta CDR3 regions were sequenced with the immunoSEQ Assay. After extraction, genomic DNA underwent amplification by bias-controlled multiplex PCR, followed by high-throughput sequencing. Per the source publication's procedure: To quantify the absolute abundance of each unique TCRbeta CDR3 region, sequences were collapsed and filtered. T cell fraction was estimated by normalizing TCRbeta template counts to usable DNA, with usable DNA measured through amplification of reference genes found in all nucleated cells. Repertoire TCRs were annotated as SARS-CoV-2-specific when V gene, CDR3 amino acid sequence and J gene were exactly matched to a known reactive TCR set. The reference SARS-CoV-2 TCR set was derived from MIRA and filtered for enrichment in COVID-19-positive ImmuneCODE repertoires, a step that removed public or cross-reactive TCRs. Using the MIRA antigens, annotated TCRs were further analysed by specific ORF or by position within an ORF. Depth was the summed frequency of annotated unique rearrangements, while breadth was defined as annotated unique rearrangements over total unique productive rearrangements. TCR breadth was compared between groups using two-sided Wilcoxon rank-sum tests. TCRdb obtained this table from immuneACCESS and retained in-frame rearrangements with V and J assigned. These tables miss some clones; where compared with another copy, unresolved V genes account for less than half of the shortfall, and the remainder is unexplained. V and J calls plus clone size are reproduced from that table; the DNA served to infer D and trimming. The sample table shows 350,000 to 500,000 clones, and roughly 90% are seen once. In total, the top ten clones hold more than 10% of the sample.

This entry belongs to a study of Ad26.COV2.S vaccination and SARS-CoV-2 variants (dated by TCRdb to about 2021). The study in broad terms: Donors in the vaccine arm were drawn from COV1001, a multicentre, randomized, double-blind, placebo-controlled phase I-IIa trial testing Ad26.COV2.S in healthy adults. Ad26.COV2.S was given intramuscularly at 5x10^10 or 1x10^11 viral particles, as a single shot or as two shots 56 days apart. The specificity and breadth of SARS-CoV-2-reactive T cell receptors after Ad26.COV2.S vaccination were assessed by TCRbeta repertoire sequencing. A total of roughly 30 samples were included in the TCR-sequenced set, comprising roughly 19 Ad26.COV2.S vaccine recipients, 5 placebo recipients and 8 SARS-CoV-2 convalescent individuals. Trial participants were randomized into five groups of five: low-dose or high-dose Ad26.COV2.S given once or twice, or placebo on both occasions. Throughout the experiments and outcome assessment, investigators stayed blinded to trial group allocation. Results and caveats for the whole study, not just this receptor: It was noted by the authors that total T cell responses may have been underestimated by the TCR breadth and depth analyses. Higher spike-specific TCR breadth was observed in Ad26.COV2.S recipients than in placebo recipients (P = 0.0014). Non-spike TCR breadth was comparable between vaccine and placebo recipients, consistent with the vaccine containing only spike. After vaccination, spike-specific CD8+ and CD4+ T cell responses were reported to show substantial breadth. Comparing responses between vaccine doses or regimens was not something the study was powered to do.

The CDR3 starts with the cysteine, ends with the phenylalanine, and has 12 residues. Kept here is only the CDR3 DNA, which spans 36 bases and is read in frame from base 1. Reading the germline V gene gives CDR1 SGHRS and CDR2 YFSETQ. V gives up 0 bases and J gives up 5 bases, and the segment between their germline ends measures 6 bases. The sample's treatment or condition label, decoded: 15 to 20 received Ad26.COV2.S at low or high dose, single or two shots; roughly 5 received placebo; per-sample allocation not given. For vaccine and placebo recipients, the sequenced repertoires came from samples collected on day 63 after the first injection. Cohort 1b enrolled about two dozen adults aged 18-55 years at a single site in Boston, USA, between 29 July and 7 August 2020. Ad26.COV2.S was a replication-incompetent adenovirus type 26 vector expressing a prefusion-stabilized SARS-CoV-2 spike protein from the original Wuhan strain.

The sample here was peripheral blood, taken in a trial of Ad26.COV2.S vaccine versus placebo. The receptor was isolated from a person aged 18 to 59 who received the Ad26.COV2.S COVID-19 vaccine or a placebo. Rearrangement joined TRBV5-1 to TRBJ2-7; no D gene can be assigned with confidence. The CDR3 loop reads CASSLVVDEQYF. The DNA sequence is as follows: TGCGCCAGCAGCTTGGTGGTGGACGAGCAGTACTTC. Supplemented by the reference TRBV5-1 and TRBJ2-7 proteins around the CDR3, the complete variable domain is KAGVTQTPRYLIKTRGQQVTLSCSPISGHRSVSWYQQTPGQGLQFLFEYFSETQRNKGNFPGRFSGRQFSNSRSEMNVSTLELGDSALYLCASSLVVDEQYFGPGTRLTVT.